This T cell receptor (beta chain) was identified in a study of T cell responses to AZD1222 COVID-19 vaccine. Overall study: The analysis combined second doses at about 4 or about 12 weeks. Findings of the study overall: Of the AZD1222 recipients, only 6 or 7 were seropositive at baseline. A mostly white British donor set with more females was recruited, and clonal diversity was possibly underestimated. Nearly half of unique spike-specific TCRs reportedly avoided B.1.351 and B.1.1.7 mutated regions.

This CDR3 has 14 amino acids. The germline gives CDR1 MDHEN, CDR2 SYDVKM. The V gene lost 6 bases and the J gene lost 4 bases, with 15 bases spanning the gap. TCRdb's copy holds only in-frame clones and misses some; the assay was immunoSEQ multiplex PCR. The sample yields around 180,000 clones, 80% to 90% seen once. As for this clone: Its antigen remains unidentified.

The V gene is TRBV28, the J gene TRBJ1-1; D gene unclear. Sequencing used peripheral blood, obtained on day 0 of AZD1222 vaccination. The sequence derives from an adult in good health. The CDR3 is CASSPVSFGTEAFF. In DNA, the CDR3 is TGTGCCAGCAGCCCCGTCTCTTTTGGCACTGAAGCTTTCTTT.